This T cell receptor beta chain was identified in a study of immune heterogeneity within non-small cell lung tumors. Study-level information: There was 1 tumor not otherwise specified, along with more than 9 non-squamous carcinomas and a handful of squamous cell carcinomas.

Template material comprised bulk tumor genomic DNA at roughly 650 ng per sample. Biopsies, several per primary tumor and spaced far apart, were collected during surgery. Curative surgical treatment was performed in patients who had newly diagnosed, untreated non-small cell lung cancer. General observations from the study: Identical dominant CDR3 beta clonotypes spanned tumor sites within a patient, beside site-unique high-frequency clones. The study found high-frequency T-cell receptor beta clonotypes largely distinct between individual patients.

With regard to this clonotype: Its specificity is unknown. Being one base from a much bigger clone, this may be a read error.

Per the germline V gene, CDR1 is SGHVS and CDR2 is FQNEAQ. This CDR3 is built from 12 residues. Deletions cut 5 bases from V and 9 bases from J, with 13 bases between. Multiplex PCR amplified TCR beta CDR3 with 32 V and 13 J primers. MiXCR was run by TCRdb on the multiplex PCR reads, yielding one entry per CDR3 protein. The sample shows 10,000 to 15,000 distinct CDR3 sequences, around 23% of them seen only once. V is TRBV7-8 and J is TRBJ1-1; D is possibly TRBD1 (6 bases). Sequencing was done on a sample of lung tumor tissue. The sequence was obtained from a man aged 45-65 years with non-small cell lung cancer. CDR3 DNA: TGTGCCAGCAGCCAGTGGGGGGACAAAGCTTTCTTT. Encoded protein: CASSQWGDKAFF.